This is a list of T cell receptor beta chains from one sample in a study of cytomegalovirus exposure and HLA in healthy donors. Sequencing used immunoSEQ multiplex PCR; TCRdb keeps in-frame clones, though not all of them. The data hold about 140,000 clones, with 80% observed a single time. Sample: PBMCs. All receptors derive from a man over 45 in good health and CMV-seronegative. Each CDR3 is given with its conserved first and last residue. A D gene is named only where the DNA matches it firmly. For some rows the clone size is stated as once, few or many, or as a class when expanded; others skip it.

TRBV5-6	-	TRBJ2-5	-	TGTGCCAGCAGCTTTCGGGGGGCACAAGAGACCCAGTACTTC	CASSFRGAQETQYF
TRBV29-1	-	TRBJ2-7	-	TGCAGCGTTGAACAGGGCAAATACGAGCAGTACTTC	CSVEQGKYEQYF
TRBV27	once	TRBJ1-5	-	TGTGCCAGTCAACCCCGGACGGGGTATAGCAATCAGCCCCAGCATTTT	CASQPRTGYSNQPQHF
TRBV28	-	TRBJ1-1	TRBD1	TGTGCCAGCAGTTTCTTTAATACTCTCCGGGACAGGGGAGGCACTGAAGCTTTCTTT	CASSFFNTLRDRGGTEAFF
TRBV4-1	-	TRBJ2-3	TRBD2	TGCGCCAGCAGCATGCTAGCGGGGGGGCCAGATACGCAGTATTTT	CASSMLAGGPDTQYF
TRBV2	-	TRBJ2-2	TRBD1	TGTGCCAGCAGTACAGACAGGGAGTTCGGGGAGCTGTTTTTT	CASSTDREFGELFF
TRBV6-6	-	TRBJ2-3	-	TGTGCCATCCACGGCGGGCGGGACCTCACAGATACGCAGTATTTT	CAIHGGRDLTDTQYF
TRBV6-1	-	TRBJ1-1	-	TGTGCCGGAAGACTTGCCGGCGAGGCTGAAGCTTTCTTT	CAGRLAGEAEAFF
TRBV18	few	TRBJ2-7	TRBD1	TGTGCCAGCTCACCTTCAGACAGGGCCGAGCAGTACTTC	CASSPSDRAEQYF
TRBV6-1	-	TRBJ2-1	TRBD1	TGTGCCAGCAGTGACCGGGACAGGTCATACAATGAGCAGTTCTTC	CASSDRDRSYNEQFF
TRBV28	few	TRBJ1-1	-	TGTGCCAGCATGGAACAGATGAACACTGAAGCTTTCTTT	CASMEQMNTEAFF
TRBV9	-	TRBJ2-3	-	TGTGCCAGCACCGAGTCGCCGGACACTAGCAAAAATACGCAGTATTTT	CASTESPDTSKNTQYF
TRBV9	-	TRBJ1-1	-	TGTGCCAGCAGCGTAGCCCAGGCTAACACTGAAGCTTTCTTT	CASSVAQANTEAFF
TRBV11-3	-	TRBJ2-3	-	TGTGCCAGCAGCTTAAGTCGGGGCACAGATACGCAGTATTTT	CASSLSRGTDTQYF
TRBV7-3	-	TRBJ2-1	TRBD2	TGTGCCAGCAGCTTATTTGCGCCCGGGACTAGCGGTTACAATGAGCAGTTCTTC	CASSLFAPGTSGYNEQFF
TRBV2	few	TRBJ1-2	TRBD1	TGTGCCAGCACAGAGGACAGGGGCGGGTGGTATGGCTACACCTTC	CASTEDRGGWYGYTF
TRBV5-1	-	TRBJ2-3	TRBD2	TGCGCCAGCAGCTCTTTTAGCGGGTACACAGATACGCAGTATTTT	CASSSFSGYTDTQYF
TRBV7-2	once	TRBJ1-1	TRBD1	TGTGCCAGCAGCCTGGACAGGGATGACACTGAAGCTTTCTTT	CASSLDRDDTEAFF
TRBV6-5	once	TRBJ2-6	-	TGTGCCAGCAGTTACCGACAGGGAGGTGGGGCCAACGTCCTGACTTTC	CASSYRQGGGANVLTF
TRBV4-2	few	TRBJ2-5	-	TGTGCCAGCAGCCCGGGGGTAGCGGAAGAGACCCAGTACTTC	CASSPGVAEETQYF
TRBV29-1	-	TRBJ2-1	TRBD1	TGCAGCGTTGAGGAGGGGACAGGGGTCTATGAGCAGTTCTTC	CSVEEGTGVYEQFF
TRBV28	-	TRBJ1-2	TRBD1	TGTGCCAGCAGATATCAAGGGACAGACTATGGCTACACCTTC	CASRYQGTDYGYTF
TRBV11-2	-	TRBJ2-6	-	TGTGCCAGCAGCCTCGGGAGTACTGGGGCCAACGTCCTGACTTTC	CASSLGSTGANVLTF
TRBV11-2	-	TRBJ2-1	TRBD2	TGTGCCAGCAGCTTAGGGGGGGGCAATGAGCAGTTCTTC	CASSLGGGNEQFF
TRBV30	once	TRBJ2-3	TRBD2	TGTGCCTGGAGCCGAGCGGGGGTCACAGATACGCAGTATTTT	CAWSRAGVTDTQYF
TRBV4-1	-	TRBJ2-3	TRBD1	TGCGCCAGCAGTCAACAGGGGGCGGGAGCCCCAGATACGCAGTATTTT	CASSQQGAGAPDTQYF
TRBV5-5	-	TRBJ2-7	-	TGTGCCAGCAGCTCCCATCTGGGGGCCAACTACGAGCAGTACTTC	CASSSHLGANYEQYF
TRBV9	-	TRBJ2-7	TRBD1	TGTGCCAGCAGCCCACGATCCGGGACAGGGGCCTACGAGCAGTACTTC	CASSPRSGTGAYEQYF
TRBV6-1	-	TRBJ2-3	TRBD2	TGTGCCAGCAGTAGGACTAGCGGGAAATTAGATACGCAGTATTTT	CASSRTSGKLDTQYF
TRBV15	-	TRBJ2-5	TRBD2	TGTGCCACCAAGAAGCGGGAGTTTGAGACCCAGTACTTC	CATKKREFETQYF
TRBV2	-	TRBJ2-3	-	TGTGCCAGGGAAGGGGCAGGGCTTATGACTGATACGCAGTATTTT	CAREGAGLMTDTQYF
TRBV5-1	-	TRBJ2-5	-	TGCGCCAGCAGCGTAGACATCGCCGGACAAGAGACCCAGTACTTC	CASSVDIAGQETQYF
TRBV30	-	TRBJ2-7	-	TGTGCCTGGATGAGCTACGAGCAGTACTTC	CAWMSYEQYF
TRBV19	-	TRBJ1-2	TRBD1	TGTGCCAGTAGTACCCATCCGGGACAGGGGTACTATGGCTACACCTTC	CASSTHPGQGYYGYTF
TRBV20-1	few	TRBJ2-7	-	TGCAGTGCGCAGAACGACGAGCAGTACTTC	CSAQNDEQYF
TRBV6-1	few	TRBJ1-1	-	TGTGCCAGCAGTCCGCGGGAGGGTCAGGCTGAAGCTTTCTTT	CASSPREGQAEAFF
TRBV7-9	-	TRBJ2-1	-	TGTGCCAGCAGCCACTCACCAGGGGTTCCCTACAATGAGCAGTTCTTC	CASSHSPGVPYNEQFF
TRBV5-1	-	TRBJ2-5	TRBD1	TGCGCCAGCAGCCTCAGGACAGGACGCCAAGAGACCCAGTACTTC	CASSLRTGRQETQYF
TRBV7-9	few	TRBJ2-1	TRBD2	TGTGCCAGCAGCCCCATGGGCGGGAGGGTATACAATGAGCAGTTCTTC	CASSPMGGRVYNEQFF
TRBV7-8	-	TRBJ1-1	-	TGTGCCAGCAGCTTAAAGCGGAAGAACACTGAAGCTTTCTTT	CASSLKRKNTEAFF
TRBV19	few	TRBJ1-1	-	TGTGCCAAAGTTAATGAGGAACATTACACTGAAGCTTTCTTT	CAKVNEEHYTEAFF
TRBV6-5	-	TRBJ1-3	TRBD1	TGTGCCAGCAGTTTTAGACAGGGCTCTGGAAACACCATATATTTT	CASSFRQGSGNTIYF
TRBV9	-	TRBJ2-7	-	TGTGCCAGCAGCGTATCCCCGGGTGGCTACGAGCAGTACTTC	CASSVSPGGYEQYF
TRBV28	-	TRBJ1-1	-	TGTGCCAGCAGTTTATGGACCCAGGGAAGGAACACTGAAGCTTTCTTT	CASSLWTQGRNTEAFF
TRBV19	-	TRBJ2-3	-	TGTGCCAGTAGTCGTGCAGGGGCGACAGATACGCAGTATTTT	CASSRAGATDTQYF
TRBV9	few	TRBJ2-1	-	TGTGCCAGCAGCAGCAGGTCTGCCTACAATGAGCAGTTCTTC	CASSSRSAYNEQFF
TRBV28	-	TRBJ1-3	-	TGTGCCAGCAGTTTACAGTCCGGGGGTCTGAGGGACACCATATATTTT	CASSLQSGGLRDTIYF
TRBV19	-	TRBJ1-3	-	TGTGCCAGTAACAGGGACTCTGGAAACACCATATATTTT	CASNRDSGNTIYF
TRBV18	-	TRBJ1-5	-	TGTGCCAGCTCACCAGCGGGGGGAGATCAGCCCCAGCATTTT	CASSPAGGDQPQHF